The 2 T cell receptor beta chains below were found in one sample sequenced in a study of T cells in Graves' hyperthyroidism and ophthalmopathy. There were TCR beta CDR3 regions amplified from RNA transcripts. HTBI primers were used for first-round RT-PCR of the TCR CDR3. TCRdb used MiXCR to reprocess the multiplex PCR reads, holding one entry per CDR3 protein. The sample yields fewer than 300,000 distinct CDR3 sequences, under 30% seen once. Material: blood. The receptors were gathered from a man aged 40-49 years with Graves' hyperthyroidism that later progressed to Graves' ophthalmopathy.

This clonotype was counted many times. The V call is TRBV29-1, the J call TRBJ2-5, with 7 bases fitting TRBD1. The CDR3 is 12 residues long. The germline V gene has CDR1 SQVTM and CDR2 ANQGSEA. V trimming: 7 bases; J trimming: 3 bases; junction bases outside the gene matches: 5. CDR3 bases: TGCAGCGCAGGGGACAGCAAAGAGACCCAGTACTTC. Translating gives CSAGDSKETQYF.

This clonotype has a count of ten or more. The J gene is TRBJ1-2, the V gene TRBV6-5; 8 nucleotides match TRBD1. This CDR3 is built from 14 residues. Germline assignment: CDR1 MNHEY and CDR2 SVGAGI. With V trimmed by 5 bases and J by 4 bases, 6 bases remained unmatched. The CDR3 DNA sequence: TGTGCCAGCAGTAATGACAGGGGCGGCTATGGCTACACCTTC. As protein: CASSNDRGGYGYTF.